The entry that follows covers one T cell receptor (beta chain) sequence. The sample belongs to a study of PD-1 blockade in classical Hodgkin lymphoma. Each patient relapsed following autologous stem cell transplantation, and prior brentuximab vedotin exposure differed. Trimming removed 1 base from V and 0 bases from J, with 9 bases in between. CDR1 is LNHDA, CDR2 SQIVND, per germline (reference sequence). The CDR3 loop spans 16 amino acids. Clones were read by immunoSEQ multiplex PCR, and TCRdb kept only the in-frame ones, dropping some. The sample records tens of thousands of clones, over 55% being singletons.

The sample in question was peripheral blood mononuclear cells (PBMCs), obtained at baseline. The sequence came from a human donor with classical Hodgkin lymphoma. J is TRBJ1-4 and V is TRBV19; D call uncertain. This chain's CDR3 is CASSIGASATNEKLFF. The CDR3 nucleotides read TGTGCCAGTAGTATAGGAGCGTCCGCAACTAATGAAAAACTGTTTTTT.